Listed below are T cell receptor beta chains from one sample, sequenced in a study of post-analysis software for immune sequencing data. TCRdb re-analysed the PCR reads in MiXCR, keeping a single row per CDR3 protein. In the table there are about 820,000 distinct CDR3 sequences, about 50% of which are singletons. The source material was blood. The source of these receptors is a girl under 18 with multiple sclerosis. Each CDR3 is given with its conserved first and last residue. The D gene is left open where the match is weak. Where a row states a size, it is once, few, many or the class of an expanded clone; other rows omit it.

DNA,CDR3,V,size,length,J,D
TGTGCCAGCAGCTTTGAAATCTCGATGGCAGGCAATGAGCAGTTCTTC,CASSFEISMAGNEQFF,TRBV7-8,.,16,TRBJ2-1,.
TGCAGCGTTGAAGGTGTACAGGCCCAAGAGACCCAGTACTTC,CSVEGVQAQETQYF,TRBV29-1,.,14,TRBJ2-5,.
TGTGCCAGCAGTTTAGAGGGGGGGGGACGGTTTAGCAATCAGCCCCAGCATTTT,CASSLEGGGRFSNQPQHF,TRBV12-3/TRBV12-4,.,18,TRBJ1-5,.
TGTGCCAGCAGCCAACGAGCGGGAGCGGGATACGAGCAGTACTTC,CASSQRAGAGYEQYF,TRBV7-9,.,15,TRBJ2-7,TRBD2
TGTGCCAGCAGTTACTCGACAGGGAGGCGCAACGAGCAGTACTTC,CASSYSTGRRNEQYF,TRBV6-5,.,15,TRBJ2-7,.
TGCAGCGTTGAAAGACAGAATGAAGATGGCTACACCTTC,CSVERQNEDGYTF,TRBV29-1,.,13,TRBJ1-2,.
TGCGCCAGCAGCTTGGGTGGAGGTTCAGGGGACAATGAGCAGTTCTTC,CASSLGGGSGDNEQFF,TRBV5-1,.,16,TRBJ2-1,.
TGTGCCAGCAGCAAGACAGCGGAGACCCAGTACTTC,CASSKTAETQYF,TRBV12-3/TRBV12-4,.,12,TRBJ2-5,.
TGTGCCAGCAACAGGGGGCTTTCCTACGAGCAGTACTTC,CASNRGLSYEQYF,TRBV6-6,.,13,TRBJ2-7,TRBD1
TGCGCCAGCACCTTTGGGATGGGGACAGATACCTACGAGCAGTACTTC,CASTFGMGTDTYEQYF,TRBV5-1,few,16,TRBJ2-7,TRBD1
TGTACCAGCAGTCCGTGGACAGGGGGAGGCGAGCAGTACTTC,CTSSPWTGGGEQYF,TRBV6-6,.,14,TRBJ2-7,TRBD1
TGTGCCAGCAGTGAATTGGGCCGGGGAGAAGAGACCCAGTACTTC,CASSELGRGEETQYF,TRBV2,.,15,TRBJ2-5,.
TGCAGTGCTAGCAATCCAGATACGCAGTATTTT,CSASNPDTQYF,TRBV20-1,.,11,TRBJ2-3,.
TGCAGCGTTGCGGGACTAGCGGGAGTAGGGGAGCAGTACTTC,CSVAGLAGVGEQYF,TRBV29-1,.,14,TRBJ2-7,TRBD2
TGTGCCAGCAGTCCGCCGGGACTAGCTTTCGGGGAGCTGTTTTTT,CASSPPGLAFGELFF,TRBV6-2/TRBV6-3,.,15,TRBJ2-2,TRBD2
TGCAGTGCCACGAGGGGGATCACAGATACGCAGTATTTT,CSATRGITDTQYF,TRBV20-1,few,13,TRBJ2-3,.
TGTGCCAGCAGCCAAATCGGGCCTACAAGGGCACAGACCCAGTACTTC,CASSQIGPTRAQTQYF,TRBV2,few,16,TRBJ2-5,.
TGTGCCAGCAGGTCACAGGGGGCGAGCAATCAGCCCCAGCATTTT,CASRSQGASNQPQHF,TRBV12-3/TRBV12-4,.,15,TRBJ1-5,TRBD1
TGCAGTGCAGAAGCGCTTCAAGAGACCCAGTACTTC,CSAEALQETQYF,TRBV20-1,few,12,TRBJ2-5,.
TGTGCCAGCAGCGCTCGACAGGAAGGCAGGCACTTCGTGAGGCAGGGTACGCAGTATTTT,CASSARQEGRHFVRQGTQYF,TRBV7-9,.,20,TRBJ2-3,.
TGCGCCAGCAGCTTGGCCGGGGGACAGGGGTTGTACGAGCAGTACTTC,CASSLAGGQGLYEQYF,TRBV5-1,.,16,TRBJ2-7,TRBD1
TGCGCCAACACAAGGGAGGGGTGGTCCATTGATGGCTACACCTTC,CANTREGWSIDGYTF,TRBV5-1,.,15,TRBJ1-2,.
TGCAGTGGTCTGCGGGGCCCCTACGAGCAGTACTTC,CSGLRGPYEQYF,TRBV20-1,.,12,TRBJ2-7,.
TGTGCCAGCAGTATGGTAGGACAGGCCCACGAGCAGTACTTC,CASSMVGQAHEQYF,TRBV12-3/TRBV12-4,.,14,TRBJ2-7,TRBD1